Considering frequency, the clone carrying this T cell receptor beta chain is medium-sized (0.01 to 0.1%). No antigen is known for it. One tube held mixed TRB-A and TRB-B primer pools for touch-down PCR. TCRdb re-analyzed the multiplex PCR reads; it lists each CDR3 protein once, without DNA. This table lists 7,800 or so distinct CDR3 sequences. This record belongs to a study of T cell clusters in autoimmune cytopenias. Overall study results and limits: No experiment has yet validated the function of the T cell clusters defined in silico.

Each sample's input was 200 to 300 ng genomic DNA, some 38,000 genome equivalents. The V gene's germline CDR1 is WSHSY and CDR2 SAAADI. The CDR3 is made up of 13 amino acids. The rearrangement links TRBV10-2 to TRBJ2-7; there is no DNA to check the TCRdb D call of TRBD1. The TCR comes from a human donor with an autoimmune cytopenia or autoimmune hepatitis (not recorded which). The sequenced sample consisted of peripheral blood. The CDR3 spells CASSGGASYEQYF.